This record covers a single TCR beta chain. The entry originates in a study of CD8 T cells in Susac syndrome. An input of roughly 0.5 to 1 ug of RNA was subjected to reverse transcription using random hexamers. TCRdb itself ran the immunoSEQ multiplex PCR reads through MiXCR, one entry per CDR3 protein. This sample yields about 52,000 distinct CDR3 sequences, of which roughly 93% are seen a single time; roughly 0.5% belongs to the top ten. Germline CDR1 reads LNHDA; CDR2 reads SQIVND (reference sequence). The CDR3 has 15 amino acids. V lost 5 bases to trimming and J lost 10 bases; unmatched junction nucleotides: 8.

The J gene is TRBJ1-6, the V gene TRBV19; TRBD1 agrees at 10 bases. The sample comprised CD8+ T cells from PBMCs. The origin of this receptor is a human donor with multiple sclerosis. The CDR3 nucleotides are TGTGCCAGTAGTTGGACAGGGGGAGACAGCTCACCCCTCCACTTT. Translation gives CASSWTGGDSSPLHF.